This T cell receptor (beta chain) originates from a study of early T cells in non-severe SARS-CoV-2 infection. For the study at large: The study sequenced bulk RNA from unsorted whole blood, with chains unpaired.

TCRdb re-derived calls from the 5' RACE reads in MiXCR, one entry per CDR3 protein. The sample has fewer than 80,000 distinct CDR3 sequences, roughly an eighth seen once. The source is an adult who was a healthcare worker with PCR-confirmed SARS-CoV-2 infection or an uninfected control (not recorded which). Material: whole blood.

CDR3: CSVLGLAGESKNIQYF. CDR3 nucleotides: TGCAGCGTCCTAGGACTAGCGGGAGAATCCAAAAACATTCAGTACTTC. The V gene is TRBV29-1, the J gene TRBJ2-4; 13 nucleotides match TRBD2. V lost 6 bases to trimming and J lost 2 bases; unmatched junction nucleotides: 7. The CDR3 covers 16 residues. CDR1 and CDR2 from the germline V gene are SQVTM and ANQGSEA. The variable domain in full, with the rest retrieved from reference TRBV29-1 and TRBJ2-4, is SAVISQKPSRDICQRGTSLTIQCQVDSQVTMMFWYRQQPGQSLTLIATANQGSEATYESGFVIDKFPISRPNLTFSTLTVSNMSPEDSSIYLCSVLGLAGESKNIQYFGAGTRLSVL.